This T cell receptor (beta chain) was recorded in a study of shared clonotypes between healthy human individuals. In replicate PCRs of unsorted PBMC, about 300 ng DNA, tens of thousands of T cell genomes, was used. Sequenced by immunoSEQ multiplex PCR; TCRdb stores in-frame clones only, minus some. This sample has more than 450,000 clones, with 70% to 80% found just once. The V and J ends lost 5 bases and 2 bases respectively, with 7 bases between them. The CDR3 loop spans 12 amino acids. Germline V lookup: CDR1 LNHDA, CDR2 SQIVND (reference sequence). Every donor, a Caucasian adult, lived in Nashville, Tennessee.

The material sequenced was PBMCs. The V call is TRBV19, the J call TRBJ2-7; D is uncertain. This receptor was obtained from a woman in her thirties or forties in good health. Some clones in this sample may be carry-over from other donors' samples. This CDR3 reads CASSDAAYEQYF. The CDR3 DNA reads as TGTGCCAGTAGTGACGCCGCCTACGAGCAGTACTTC.